These 22 T cell receptor beta chains came from one sample sequenced in a study of identical twins. A single record per CDR3 protein comes from TCRdb applying MiXCR to the 5' RACE reads. The repertoire holds roughly 690,000 distinct CDR3 sequences, about 20% seen once, with about 4.3% in the top ten. Separately, the same data were catalogued under a study of T cells expressing NK-cell markers.

Source material: PBMCs. The source is a woman aged 18-30 years in good health.

V gene TRBV6-1 combines with J gene TRBJ1-1, with a weak D call TRBD1 (5 bases). The CDR3 is 15 amino acids. CDR1 is MNHNS and CDR2 is SASEGT in the germline V gene. Trimming took off 5 bases at V and 3 bases at J, with 16 bases between the two ends. For the CDR3, the DNA is TGTGCCAGCAGTCTAGGCCTATCGGGACACACTGAAGCTTTCTTT. Translating gives CASSLGLSGHTEAFF.

The chain is built from TRBV3-1 and TRBJ2-7; D is unresolved. The germline V and J ends were trimmed by 3 bases and 0 bases, with 9 bases remaining between them. Germline V gene sequence: CDR1 LGHDT, CDR2 YNNKEL (reference sequence). The CDR3 is made up of 14 amino acids. CDR3 sequence: CASSHAFNSYEQYF. CDR3 sequence (DNA): TGTGCCAGCAGCCACGCGTTCAACTCCTACGAGCAGTACTTC.

The chain couples TRBV11-2 to TRBJ2-2; the match to TRBD2 covers 8 bases. Germline V lookup: CDR1 SGHAT, CDR2 FQNNGV. CDR3 length: 14 residues. The V segment lost 2 bases and the J segment 7 bases; nucleotides outside the gene matches: 3. This chain's CDR3 is CASSLRLAGGELFF. CDR3 bases: TGTGCCAGCAGCTTACGTCTAGCGGGCGGGGAGCTGTTTTTT.

The V and J genes are TRBV4-3 and TRBJ2-2, with TRBD2 identical over 11 bases. The CDR3 has 19 residues. Losses at the gene ends were 4 bases for V and 2 bases for J; bases not matched to a gene: 12. CDR1 and CDR2 (germline): LGHNA, YSLEER. CDR3 loop: CASSREYSGTSGNTGELFF. The CDR3 DNA sequence: TGCGCCAGCAGCCGAGAGTATTCCGGGACTAGCGGAAACACCGGGGAGCTGTTTTTT.

In its sample, this clonotype was seen many times. The chain recombines TRBV7-9 with TRBJ2-3; TRBD2 matches 10 bases. V gave up 5 bases and J gave up 6 bases; unmatched junction bases: 11. Germline V CDR1 and CDR2: SEHNR, FQNEAQ (reference sequence). CDR3 size: 16 residues. The CDR3 loop is CASSNSGGARSDTQYF. CDR3 coding DNA: TGTGCCAGCAGCAACAGCGGGGGGGCCCGTTCGGATACGCAGTATTTT.

The chain carries TRBV6-5 and TRBJ2-4; TRBD1 is a possible D gene (6 bases). Per the germline V gene, CDR1 is MNHEY and CDR2 is SVGAGI. The CDR3 loop spans 18 amino acids. V was trimmed by 0 bases and J by 0 bases, leaving 15 bases between them. CDR3 sequence reads: CASSYSWTESVAKNIQYF. CDR3 DNA sequence: TGTGCCAGCAGTTACTCGTGGACAGAGAGTGTAGCCAAAAACATTCAGTACTTC.

V is TRBV12-3 or TRBV12-4 and J is TRBJ2-3, with a weak D call TRBD2 (5 bases). V gave up 10 bases and J gave up 4 bases, with 18 bases separating them. There are 14 residues in the CDR3. The CDR3 sequence: CATLTGLTPDTQYF. CDR3 sequence (DNA): TGTGCCACTCTAACCGGACTGACGCCAGATACGCAGTATTTT.

This clonotype was counted a few times. J is TRBJ2-3 and V is TRBV20-1; D may be TRBD1 (6 bases). V was cut by 6 bases and J by 3 bases, with 13 bases left in between. Germline V gives CDR1 DFQATT, CDR2 SNEGSKA (reference sequence). This CDR3 contains 13 residues. The CDR3, as DNA: TGCAGTGCAGGACAGACATTAACAGATACGCAGTATTTT. Amino acid sequence: CSAGQTLTDTQYF.

This clonotype was recorded at least ten times. The chain has TRBV27 and TRBJ1-1; tentative D call: TRBD1 (5 bases). Between the trimmed V and J ends, which lost 10 bases and 0 bases, there was a span of 12 bases. Germline V gene lookup returns CDR1 MNHEY and CDR2 SMNVEV (reference sequence). The CDR3 sequence is 13 residues long. The CDR3 nucleotides are TGTGCCACTTCGATAGGGGTGAACACTGAAGCTTTCTTT. It encodes CATSIGVNTEAFF.

This clonotype was counted between two and nine times. The rearrangement uses TRBV9 and TRBJ2-7, with a possible D match to TRBD1 (5 bases). The CDR3 sequence is 16 residues long. Trimming removed 3 bases at V and 0 bases at J, with 16 bases between. The germline V gene has CDR1 SGDLS and CDR2 YYNGEE. CDR3 loop: CASSDHKGSISYEQYF. Here the CDR3 DNA reads TGTGCCAGCAGCGATCATAAGGGGTCCATCTCCTACGAGCAGTACTTC.

The genes are TRBV27 and TRBJ1-1; tentative D call: TRBD1 (6 bases). With 6 bases removed from V and 0 bases from J, the gap between germline ends came to 8 bases. The CDR3 runs to 13 residues. The germline V gene has CDR1 MNHEY and CDR2 SMNVEV (reference sequence). CDR3 in amino acids: CASRWGLNTEAFF. DNA of the CDR3: TGTGCCAGCAGATGGGGGCTGAACACTGAAGCTTTCTTT.

The chain recombines TRBV3-1 with TRBJ2-7, with 7 bases identical to TRBD2. Germline CDR1 LGHDT, CDR2 YNNKEL (reference sequence). The junction had 8 bases not matched to a gene; V was cut back by 4 bases and J by 5 bases. The CDR3 covers 14 residues. The DNA for the CDR3 is TGTGCCAGCAGCCCGAATCCTAGCGGCCACGAGCAGTACTTC. As protein: CASSPNPSGHEQYF.

This clonotype turned up a few times. The chain uses TRBV7-9 and TRBJ2-1, with D maybe TRBD2 (6 bases). The V end was cut by 5 bases, the J end by 8 bases, with 10 bases between. This CDR3 has 12 residues. CDR1 and CDR2 (germline): SEHNR, FQNEAQ (reference sequence). This CDR3 is CASSLTSYEQFF. The CDR3 DNA follows: TGTGCCAGCAGCCTTACTAGCTATGAGCAGTTCTTC.

The chain couples TRBV11-2 to TRBJ2-4, with TRBD1 as a possible D gene (5 bases). Trimming stripped 4 bases from V and 5 bases from J, with 12 bases between. The length of the CDR3 is 14 residues. Germline V gene sequence: CDR1 SGHAT, CDR2 FQNNGV. CDR3 in amino acids: CASSSRQRQNIQYF. DNA of the CDR3: TGTGCCAGCAGCTCTCGACAGAGACAAAACATTCAGTACTTC.

This chain joins TRBV20-1 and TRBJ1-5; D gene uncertain. The length of the CDR3 is 15 residues. Trimming stripped 5 bases from V and 7 bases from J, with 21 bases between. Germline CDR1 is DFQATT and CDR2 is SNEGSKA (reference sequence). The CDR3 nucleotides are TGCAGTGCTCGGCAAGGTGGTGGAATCGGACAGCCCCAGCATTTT. Translated, it gives CSARQGGGIGQPQHF.

This clonotype has only a few counts. This chain links TRBV11-2 with TRBJ1-1; TRBD1 is a possible D gene (5 bases). The germline V and J ends were trimmed by 1 base and 0 bases, with 12 bases remaining between them. CDR1 and CDR2 (germline): SGHAT, FQNNGV. This CDR3 region has 16 residues. The CDR3 coding sequence is TGTGCCAGCAGCTTAGGGCGAGGGGCGATGAACACTGAAGCTTTCTTT. It is translated as CASSLGRGAMNTEAFF. Drawing the rest from reference TRBV11-2 and TRBJ1-1, the complete variable domain is EAGVAQSPRYKIIEKRQSVAFWCNPISGHATLYWYQQILGQGPKLLIQFQNNGVVDDSQLPKDRFSAERLKGVDSTLKIQPAKLEDSAVYLCASSLGRGAMNTEAFFGQGTRLTVV.

This clonotype was observed a handful of times. The chain is built from TRBV15 and TRBJ2-1; either TRBD1 or TRBD2 may fit D (5 bases each). In germline, CDR1 is LNHNV, CDR2 YYDKDF (reference sequence). This CDR3 is 14 amino acids long. Trimming left V 3 bases short and J 10 bases short, with 16 bases between. Here the CDR3 reads CATSSAAGAGEQFF. CDR3 bases: TGTGCCACCAGCAGTGCCGCCGGGGCGGGCGAGCAGTTCTTC.

The J gene is TRBJ2-1, the V gene TRBV7-9; a possible D gene is TRBD2 (7 bases). CDR1 and CDR2 (germline): SEHNR, FQNEAQ (reference sequence). This CDR3 is 14 amino acids long. Trimming took off 10 bases at V and 4 bases at J, with 17 bases between the two ends. In DNA, the CDR3 is TGTGCCACACAGGGAGGGGGGACATACAATGAGCAGTTCTTC. This translates into CATQGGGTYNEQFF.

There are a few counts of this clonotype. V is TRBV19 and J is TRBJ1-5; TRBD1 matches 8 bases. The CDR3 covers 15 residues. J lost 3 bases, V lost 9 bases, and 10 bases had no gene match. The germline CDR1 and CDR2 sequences are LNHDA and SQIVND (reference sequence). CDR3 bases: TGTGCCAGCCGTACGGGCAGGGGGCCCAATCAGCCCCAGCATTTT. Its translation is CASRTGRGPNQPQHF.

There are a few counts of this clonotype. V usage is TRBV20-1 and J usage is TRBJ2-7, with D possibly TRBD2 on 6 matching bases. CDR1 is DFQATT and CDR2 is SNEGSKA in the germline V gene (reference sequence). This CDR3 comprises 14 residues. Trimming took 3 bases from V and 1 from J, leaving 13 bases between them. CDR3 DNA sequence: TGCAGTGCTAGTAAAAACGGGGGTTCCTACGAGCAGTACTTC. Protein sequence: CSASKNGGSYEQYF.

This clonotype was detected ten times or more. The chain links TRBV2 to TRBJ2-1; 9 nucleotides agree with TRBD2. Germline V gene data show CDR1 as SNHLY and CDR2 as FYNNEI. The CDR3 length is 15 residues. V was pared by 4 bases and J by 5 bases, with 6 bases of the junction left unmatched. The DNA for the CDR3 is TGTGCCAGCAGTGCCCTAGCGGGGCGAAACAATGAGCAGTTCTTC. Protein product: CASSALAGRNNEQFF.

This clonotype has only one observation. The chain employs TRBV5-6 and TRBJ2-7; D not resolved. The V end lost 0 bases, the J end lost 7 bases, and 8 bases lay between the germline ends. Germline V gene lookup returns CDR1 SGHDT and CDR2 YYEEEE. The CDR3 has 12 residues. CDR3 nucleotides: TGTGCCAGCAGCTTGGGGATGTGGGAGCAGTACTTC. It encodes CASSLGMWEQYF.